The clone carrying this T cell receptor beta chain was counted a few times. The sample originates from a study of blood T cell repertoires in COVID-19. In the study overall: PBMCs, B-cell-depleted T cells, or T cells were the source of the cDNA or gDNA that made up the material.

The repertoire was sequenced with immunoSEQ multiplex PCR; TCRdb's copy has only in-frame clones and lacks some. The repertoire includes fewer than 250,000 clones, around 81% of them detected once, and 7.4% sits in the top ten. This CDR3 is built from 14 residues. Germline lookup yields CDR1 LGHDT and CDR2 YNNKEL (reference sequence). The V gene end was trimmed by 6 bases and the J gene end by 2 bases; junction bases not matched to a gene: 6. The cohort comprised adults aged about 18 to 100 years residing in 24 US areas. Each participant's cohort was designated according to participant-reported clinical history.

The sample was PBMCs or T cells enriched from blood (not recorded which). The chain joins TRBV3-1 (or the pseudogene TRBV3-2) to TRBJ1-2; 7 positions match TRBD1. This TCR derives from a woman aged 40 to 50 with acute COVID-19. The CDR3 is CASSLTTGNYGYTF. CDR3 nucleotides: TGTGCCAGCAGTCTAACGACAGGGAACTATGGCTACACCTTC.